This record covers a single T cell receptor beta chain. These data are taken from a study of cytomegalovirus exposure and HLA in healthy donors. Germline V gene sequence: CDR1 SNHLY, CDR2 FYNNEI. Trimming took off 6 bases at V and 2 bases at J, with 14 bases between the two ends. The CDR3 is made up of 14 amino acids. The PCR was carried out with 60 Vbeta primers and 13 Jbeta primers. Repertoires were generated with immunoSEQ multiplex PCR, while TCRdb's copy carries only in-frame clones and drops some. The sample comprises more than 95,000 clones, roughly 70% of which are singletons, and around a tenth rests with the top ten.

The receptor's source is a woman between 50 and 59 years old in good health and CMV-seropositive. The sequenced sample was PBMCs. The chain combines TRBV2 with TRBJ2-7; D is possibly TRBD2 (5 bases). DNA for the CDR3: TGTGCCAGCAGCGCCTGGACTGGAACCTACGAGCAGTACTTC. As protein: CASSAWTGTYEQYF.